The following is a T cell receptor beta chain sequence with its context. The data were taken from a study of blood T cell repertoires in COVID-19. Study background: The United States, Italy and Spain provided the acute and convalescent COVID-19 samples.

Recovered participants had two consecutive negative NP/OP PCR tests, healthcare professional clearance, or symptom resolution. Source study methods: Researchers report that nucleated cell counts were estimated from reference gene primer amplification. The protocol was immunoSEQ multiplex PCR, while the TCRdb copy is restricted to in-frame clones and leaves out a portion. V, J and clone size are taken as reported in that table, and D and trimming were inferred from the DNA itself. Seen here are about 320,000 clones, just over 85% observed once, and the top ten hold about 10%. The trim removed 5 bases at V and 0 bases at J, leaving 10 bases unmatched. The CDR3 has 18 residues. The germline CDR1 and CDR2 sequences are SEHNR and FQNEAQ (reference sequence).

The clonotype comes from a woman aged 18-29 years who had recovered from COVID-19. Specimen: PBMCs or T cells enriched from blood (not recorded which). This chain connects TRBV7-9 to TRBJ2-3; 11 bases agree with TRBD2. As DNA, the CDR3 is TGTGCCAGCAGCGATGGACTAGCGGGTGTTTATAGCACAGATACGCAGTATTTT. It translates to CASSDGLAGVYSTDTQYF.